The present TCR beta chain was sequenced within a study of blood T cell repertoires in COVID-19. Study information: Specimens from acute and convalescent COVID-19 originated in the United States, Italy and Spain. Sources were T cells, B-cell-depleted T cells, or PBMCs; the material itself was cDNA or gDNA.

Losses at the gene ends were 3 bases for V and 3 bases for J; bases not matched to a gene: 5. The CDR3 runs to 16 residues. Germline V gene sequence: CDR1 SGHNT, CDR2 YYREEE (reference sequence). Original analysis: Researchers report that nucleated cell counts were estimated from reference gene primer amplification. This table comes from immunoSEQ multiplex PCR, and its TCRdb copy is limited to in-frame clones, with some not included. Clone size and V and J calls were adopted from that table, with D and trimming inferred from the DNA. This table holds about 40,000 clones, 70% to 90% found once. The chain carries TRBV5-4 and TRBJ1-4; TRBD1 aligns across 10 bases. The source is a human donor in a cohort sampled during active COVID-19. Material for sequencing was peripheral blood. This CDR3 is CASSYDRGQANEKLFF. DNA for the CDR3: TGTGCCAGCAGCTATGACAGGGGGCAAGCTAATGAAAAACTGTTTTTT. Full variable domain (rest looked up from reference TRBV5-4 and TRBJ1-4): ETGVTQSPTHLIKTRGQQVTLRCSSQSGHNTVSWYQQALGQGPQFIFQYYREEENGRGNFPPRFSGLQFPNYSSELNVNALELDDSALYLCASSYDRGQANEKLFFGSGTQLSVL.